The present TCR beta chain was sequenced within a study of blood T cell repertoires in COVID-19. The CDR3 is 16 residues long. Germline-derived CDR1 and CDR2 are MNHEY and SMNVEV (reference sequence). V lost 5 bases, J lost 4 bases, and 20 bases lay in between. Profiled with immunoSEQ multiplex PCR; TCRdb holds only in-frame clones, not every one. The profile shows 150,000 to 200,000 clones, around two thirds of them singletons. This sequence originates from a woman of 80 years or more with acute or convalescent COVID-19. Input material: peripheral blood. V usage is TRBV27 and J usage is TRBJ1-2, with D possibly TRBD1 on 5 matching bases. CDR3 amino acids: CASSDLGRGRGYGYTF. CDR3 in DNA: TGTGCCAGCAGTGACTTGGGGAGGGGCAGAGGCTATGGCTACACCTTC.